This T cell receptor beta chain was retrieved from a study of blood T cell repertoires in COVID-19. Study-wide background: Donors in the United States, Italy and Spain gave samples during acute or convalescent COVID-19. T cells, B-cell-depleted T cells, or PBMCs provided the cDNA or gDNA that served as material.

Deletions cut 0 bases from V and 1 base from J, with 10 bases between. The CDR3 is 16 residues long. Germline V gene data show CDR1 as LGHNA and CDR2 as YNFKEQ. Authors' methods: Researchers report that nucleated cell counts were estimated from reference gene primer amplification. Data came from immunoSEQ multiplex PCR; TCRdb stores just in-frame clones and leaves some out. V, J and clone size were drawn from that table, and D and trimming were deduced from the DNA. The sample records about 23,000 clones, approximately 94% being singletons. Sequencing was done on a sample of peripheral blood. This sequence originates from a woman between 50 and 59 years old with active COVID-19. The chain links TRBV4-2 to TRBJ2-1; D might be TRBD2 (6 bases). The CDR3 nucleotides read TGTGCCAGCAGCCAAGATCAGAGCGGGTCCTACAATGAGCAGTTCTTC. Residues: CASSQDQSGSYNEQFF.